The next 18 T cell receptor beta chains were all read from a single sample in a study of T cell responses to AZD1222 COVID-19 vaccine. Profiled with immunoSEQ multiplex PCR; TCRdb holds only in-frame clones, not every one. Of about 120,000 clones listed, approximately 85% were seen once; the top ten hold 4% to 5%. The sample here was peripheral blood, taken on day 0 of AZD1222 vaccination. The receptors stem from an adult in good health.

The DNA of the CDR3 is TGTGCCAGCAGCCGCTCCCCGGATAGGAACACTGAAGCTTTCTTT. As protein: CASSRSPDRNTEAFF. This chain joins TRBV7-2 and TRBJ1-1; no clear D. The CDR3 runs to 15 residues. V was pared by 5 bases and J by 1 base, with 14 bases between. Looked up from germline, CDR1 is SGHTA and CDR2 is FQGNSA.

This clone has a handful of counts. This sequence joins TRBV28 and TRBJ2-1; 12 bases map to TRBD2. Germline V gene sequence: CDR1 MDHEN, CDR2 SYDVKM. Trimming removed 9 bases from V and 3 bases from J; junction bases left unmatched: 12. The CDR3 runs to 17 residues. The CDR3 sequence is CARLPGTSGPCYNEQFF. In DNA, the CDR3 is TGTGCCAGACTCCCTGGGACTAGCGGGCCGTGCTACAATGAGCAGTTCTTC.

This rearrangement joins TRBV2 to TRBJ1-4, with D unresolved. The CDR3 consists of 14 residues. V was shortened by 7 bases and J by 8 bases, with 17 bases between the two germline ends. The germline CDR1 and CDR2 sequences are SNHLY and FYNNEI. The CDR3 nucleotides are TGTGCCAGCAATCTACTCGGTGGAGGCGAAAAACTGTTTTTT. Its protein product is CASNLLGGGEKLFF.

This sequence joins TRBV7-9 and TRBJ2-1; possible D gene TRBD2, 6 bases. The CDR3 length is 18 residues. CDR1 and CDR2 (germline): SEHNR, FQNEAQ (reference sequence). V dropped 2 bases and J dropped 0 bases, with 17 bases sitting between them. In DNA, the CDR3 is TGTGCCAGCAGCTTAAGGGACTTGGGGAAGAGCTCCTACAATGAGCAGTTCTTC. Protein product: CASSLRDLGKSSYNEQFF.

The V call is TRBV7-2, the J call TRBJ2-1; the match to TRBD1 covers 7 bases. This CDR3 has 16 residues. Germline-derived CDR1 and CDR2 are SGHTA and FQGNSA. V lost 1 base and J lost 7; bases outside the gene matches: 10. CDR3 sequence (DNA): TGTGCCAGCAGCTTAGACTGGACAGGCCCAAAAAATGAGCAGTTCTTC. It translates to CASSLDWTGPKNEQFF. Full variable domain (outside the CDR3, taken from reference TRBV7-2 and TRBJ2-1): GAGVSQSPSNKVTEKGKDVELRCDPISGHTALYWYRQSLGQGLEFLIYFQGNSAPDKSGLPSDRFSAERTGGSVSTLTIQRTQQEDSAVYLCASSLDWTGPKNEQFFGPGTRLTVL.

This chain uses TRBV12-5 with TRBJ1-2; D is unclear. This CDR3 comprises 13 residues. Between the trimmed V and J ends, which lost 6 bases and 4 bases, there was a span of 12 bases. Per the germline V gene, CDR1 is LGHNT and CDR2 is FRNRAP. CDR3 in DNA: TGTGCTAGTGGGCTGACGGGAGGCTATGGCTACACCTTC. Translating it yields CASGLTGGYGYTF.

V is TRBV7-9 and J is TRBJ2-7; D could derive from TRBD1 or TRBD2 (6 bases each). Germline loops: CDR1 SEHNR, CDR2 FQNEAQ (reference sequence). Deletions cut 5 bases from V and 5 bases from J, with 25 bases between. The CDR3 totals 17 residues. The CDR3 is CASSPWDSRTKGDEQYF. DNA of the CDR3: TGTGCCAGCAGCCCGTGGGACTCTCGGACCAAGGGGGACGAGCAGTACTTC. The whole variable domain, remainder taken from reference TRBV7-9 and TRBJ2-7, is DTGVSQNPRHKITKRGQNVTFRCDPISEHNRLYWYRQTLGQGPEFLTYFQNEAQLEKSRLLSDRFSAERPKGSFSTLEIQRTEQGDSAMYLCASSPWDSRTKGDEQYFGPGTRLTVT.

The chain has TRBV19 and TRBJ1-5; 9 bases are shared with TRBD1. The CDR3 sequence is 18 residues long. Germline trimming cut 5 bases from V and 0 bases from J; bases unmatched to any gene: 11. Germline V CDR1 and CDR2: LNHDA, SQIVND (reference sequence). The CDR3 nucleotides are TGTGCCAGTAGTCTCGGGACAGGGCTGGTCAGTAGCAATCAGCCCCAGCATTTT. Translating it yields CASSLGTGLVSSNQPQHF.

The chain links TRBV3-1 (or the pseudogene TRBV3-2) to TRBJ1-4; D is undetermined. V gave up 4 bases and J gave up 0 bases, with 12 bases separating them. Per the germline V gene, CDR1 is LGHDT and CDR2 is YNNKEL (reference sequence). The CDR3 sequence is 16 residues long. The CDR3 loop reads CASSLASPATNEKLFF. Here the CDR3 DNA reads TGTGCCAGCAGCCTAGCAAGTCCTGCAACTAATGAAAAACTGTTTTTT.

J is TRBJ1-2 and V is TRBV7-2, with TRBD1 matching over 8 bases. The J segment lost 6 bases and the V segment lost 2 bases, leaving 8 bases of the junction unmatched. The CDR3 is 15 amino acids. Germline loops: CDR1 SGHTA, CDR2 FQGNSA. CDR3 sequence (DNA): TGTGCCAGCAGCTTAAATGGTGGACAGGGAGATGGCTACACCTTC. This codes for CASSLNGGQGDGYTF.

The chain has TRBV20-1 and TRBJ2-3; D may be TRBD1 or TRBD2 (7 bases each). This CDR3 spans 15 amino acids. The ends were cut back, 3 bases at V and 1 base at J, with 14 bases in the middle. Germline CDR1 and CDR2: DFQATT and SNEGSKA (reference sequence). The CDR3 loop reads CSASRQGGGTDTQYF. DNA for the CDR3: TGCAGTGCTAGTCGGCAGGGGGGGGGCACAGATACGCAGTATTTT.

The chain uses TRBV11-3 and TRBJ2-3; 8 bases map to TRBD2. Per germline, CDR1 SGHNT and CDR2 YENEEA. V lost 6 bases, J lost 1 base, and 3 bases stayed unmatched. The CDR3 spans 14 residues. The CDR3 spells CASRAGGGTDTQYF. CDR3 bases: TGTGCCAGCAGGGCGGGGGGAGGCACAGATACGCAGTATTTT.

The chain is built from TRBV19 and TRBJ1-2, with D possibly matching TRBD1 (5 bases). The CDR3 spans 15 residues. V was shortened by 4 bases and J by 2 bases, with 14 bases between the two germline ends. The germline CDR1 and CDR2 sequences are LNHDA and SQIVND (reference sequence). As DNA, the CDR3 is TGTGCCAGTAGTACCTGGGGCAGGGAAAACTATGGCTACACCTTC. It encodes CASSTWGRENYGYTF.

In DNA, the CDR3 is TGTGCCAGCAGGGCTGACAGGGGTCTAGCCAAAAACATTCAGTACTTC. Protein product: CASRADRGLAKNIQYF. The V and J genes are TRBV2 and TRBJ2-4; TRBD1 aligns across 8 bases. From germline, CDR1 is SNHLY and CDR2 FYNNEI. After removal of 6 bases from V and 0 bases from J, the junction contained 7 bases not matched to a gene. The CDR3 has 16 residues. Full variable domain (outside the CDR3, taken from reference TRBV2 and TRBJ2-4): EPEVTQTPSHQVTQMGQEVILRCVPISNHLYFYWYRQILGQKVEFLVSFYNNEISEKSEIFDDQFSVERPDGSNFTLKIRSTKLEDSAMYFCASRADRGLAKNIQYFGAGTRLSVL.

This sequence joins TRBV10-1 and TRBJ2-7; perhaps TRBD1 as D (8 bases). V lost 8 bases and J lost 5, with 16 bases in between. Germline lookup yields CDR1 WNHNN and CDR2 SYGVQD (reference sequence). This CDR3 has 13 amino acids. CDR3 protein: CASGQGGKDEQYF. In DNA form, the CDR3 reads TGCGCCAGCGGACAGGGAGGGAAGGACGAGCAGTACTTC.

Remarks on this clone: The sample holds other DNA sequences that translate to the same CDR3. The gene calls are TRBV5-1 and TRBJ1-4; D is perhaps TRBD1 (6 bases). This CDR3 comprises 14 residues. Germline V gene lookup returns CDR1 SGHRS and CDR2 YFSETQ. V was cut by 0 bases and J by 5 bases, with 8 bases left in between. The DNA of the CDR3 is TGCGCCAGCAGCTTGGGGGGGCCGAATGAAAAACTGTTTTTT. Its protein is CASSLGGPNEKLFF.

CDR3 coding DNA: TGTGCCAGCAGTAACCTCGTTCGGGGAGTCACTCCTGGAAACACCATATATTTT. Translated: CASSNLVRGVTPGNTIYF. The rearrangement links TRBV3-1 (or the pseudogene TRBV3-2) to TRBJ1-3, with D uncertain. The V gene's germline CDR1 is LGHDT and CDR2 YNNKEL (reference sequence). V lost 6 bases, J lost 2 bases, and 23 bases lay in between. This CDR3 is built from 18 residues.

Here the CDR3 DNA reads TGCGCCAGCAGCCCCGGGACTAGGGTCTCCTACGAGCAGTACTTC. Translating gives CASSPGTRVSYEQYF. This chain connects TRBV5-1 to TRBJ2-7; 8 bases match TRBD2. From germline, CDR1 is SGHRS and CDR2 YFSETQ. Trimming took 4 bases from V and 0 from J; bases not matched to a gene: 6. This CDR3 has 15 amino acids. The variable domain in full, with the rest retrieved from reference TRBV5-1 and TRBJ2-7, is KAGVTQTPRYLIKTRGQQVTLSCSPISGHRSVSWYQQTPGQGLQFLFEYFSETQRNKGNFPGRFSGRQFSNSRSEMNVSTLELGDSALYLCASSPGTRVSYEQYFGPGTRLTVT.